Sequencing of this T cell receptor beta chain was carried out in a study of post-analysis software for immune sequencing data. On the study more broadly: Patients with relapsing-remitting, secondary progressive and progressive-relapsing multiple sclerosis courses were all represented.

CDR3 length: 14 residues. The germline CDR1 and CDR2 sequences are SGHRS and YFSETQ. The V gene end was trimmed by 4 bases and the J gene end by 9 bases; junction bases not matched to a gene: 11. Notes on the study in general: The study found significantly lower normalized Chao1 diversity in multiple sclerosis patients than in controls. Patients carried four or five TRBV segments more frequently than controls did, and TRBV5-6, TRBV5-1 and TRBV20-1 were among them.

For this clonotype: Antigen: not known.

Unique molecular identifiers tagged the TCR beta cDNA libraries. Each sample of 1 to 10 million input T cells yielded roughly 500,000 cDNA molecules, so each molecule approximated one T cell. MiXCR was run by TCRdb on the PCR reads, yielding one entry per CDR3 protein. In the table there are 150,000 to 200,000 distinct CDR3 sequences, over 25% of which are singletons. The sequencing input was blood. The clonotype comes from a girl aged 10-17 years with multiple sclerosis. The J gene is TRBJ1-2, the V gene TRBV5-1, with 8 bases matching TRBD1. Written as DNA, the CDR3 is TGCGCCAGCAGCACGACAGGGGCTACTGATAGCTACACCTTC. Its translation: CASSTTGATDSYTF.